This TCR beta chain was recovered during a study of T cell responses to AZD1222 COVID-19 vaccine. Germline CDR1 MDHEN, CDR2 SYDVKM. The ends were cut back, 4 bases at V and 4 bases at J, with 17 bases in the middle. This CDR3 spans 15 amino acids. TCRdb keeps only in-frame clones here, not all; method: immunoSEQ multiplex PCR. Among some 100,000 clones listed, about 87% were seen once. The material sequenced was peripheral blood, taken 28 days after the second AZD1222 dose. This TCR was sampled from an adult who received the AZD1222 COVID-19 vaccine. J is TRBJ2-7 and V is TRBV28; no firm D call. The CDR3 nucleotides read TGTGCCAGCAGTTCCCCGGGTGGTCATAGGTACGAGCAGTACTTC. Protein: CASSSPGGHRYEQYF. Combining the CDR3 with reference TRBV28 and TRBJ2-7 gives the whole variable domain DVKVTQSSRYLVKRTGEKVFLECVQDMDHENMFWYRQDPGLGLRLIYFSYDVKMKEKGDIPEGYSVSREKKERFSLILESASTNQTSMYLCASSSPGGHRYEQYFGPGTRLTVT.